This T cell receptor beta chain was observed in a study of OX40 agonist ivuxolimab in advanced cancers. About the research overall: The study gave patients intravenous ivuxolimab at 0.01 to 10 mg/kg every 2 weeks.

Looked up from germline, CDR1 is MNHNS and CDR2 is SASEGT. The CDR3 is 20 residues long. V shed 2 bases and J shed 0 bases, with 23 bases lying between them. Patients with autoimmune history or systemic immunosuppression were excluded. Clones were sequenced by immunoSEQ multiplex PCR, and TCRdb holds only the in-frame ones, with some missing. Of roughly 29,000 clones listed, approximately 90% were seen once; the top ten hold 24%. The gene calls are TRBV6-1 and TRBJ1-5; a weak D match, TRBD1 (5 bases). The input for sequencing was CD4+ or CD8+ T cells sorted from blood, taken in a trial of the OX40 agonist ivuxolimab. The receptor was derived from an adult with an advanced solid tumor such as melanoma, head and neck, liver or kidney cancer. The CDR3 loop is CASSETSILVQGHSNQPQHF. Here the CDR3 DNA reads TGTGCCAGCAGTGAAACGTCTATTTTAGTGCAGGGCCATAGCAATCAGCCCCAGCATTTT.